This TCR beta chain comes out of a study of blood T cell repertoires in COVID-19. Looking at the study overall: Both acute and convalescent COVID-19 samples were obtained from the United States, Italy and Spain.

Clones were sequenced by immunoSEQ multiplex PCR, and TCRdb holds only the in-frame ones, with some missing. The table has around 300,000 clones, nearly 90% seen once. Allocation to cohorts depended on clinical history reported by the participants. This CDR3 region has 12 residues. Looked up from germline, CDR1 is MDHEN and CDR2 is SYDVKM. Trimming removed 7 bases from V and 3 bases from J, with 9 bases in between. This rearrangement joins TRBV28 to TRBJ1-2; TRBD1 is a possible D gene (5 bases). The receptor's source is a woman aged 30 to 39 who had recovered from COVID-19. The sequenced sample was PBMCs or T cells enriched from blood (not recorded which). The CDR3 nucleotides read TGTGCCAGCAAGGCAGGGTACTATGGCTACACCTTC. Protein product: CASKAGYYGYTF.